One sample yielded the 5 T cell receptor beta chains listed below, sequenced in a study of blood T cell repertoires in COVID-19. The repertoire was sequenced with immunoSEQ multiplex PCR; TCRdb's copy has only in-frame clones and lacks some. Seen here are over 250,000 clones, approximately 90% observed once, and the top ten hold about 0.99%. Specimen: peripheral blood. These TCRs come from a woman aged 40 to 50 who had recovered from COVID-19.

The sample holds one count of this clone. The V gene is TRBV19, the J gene TRBJ2-6; 9 bases fit TRBD2. V trimming: 5 bases; J trimming: 2 bases; junction bases outside the gene matches: 4. CDR1 is LNHDA and CDR2 is SQIVND in the germline V gene (reference sequence). The CDR3 runs 16 residues. CDR3 DNA sequence: TGTGCCAGTAGTTGGGCTAGCGGGACTGGGGCCAACGTCCTGACTTTC. Its translation is CASSWASGTGANVLTF.

Written as DNA, the CDR3 is TGTGCCAGCAACCCTACCGGGACTAGCGGCCCCCCCGGGGAGCTGTTTTTT. Amino acids: CASNPTGTSGPPGELFF. The chain has TRBV27 and TRBJ2-2; 11 bases are a match to TRBD2. Germline V gene data show CDR1 as MNHEY and CDR2 as SMNVEV (reference sequence). The CDR3 runs 17 residues. The V gene end was trimmed by 7 bases and the J gene end by 6 bases; junction bases not matched to a gene: 13.

V is TRBV27 and J is TRBJ2-5; 14 bases match TRBD2. Germline V gene data show CDR1 as MNHEY and CDR2 as SMNVEV (reference sequence). This CDR3 is built from 19 residues. J gave up 2 bases and V 6 bases, and 14 bases lay outside the gene matches. The CDR3 sequence is CASSPPTGTSGGLQETQYF. The CDR3 nucleotides are TGTGCCAGCAGCCCCCCTACCGGGACTAGCGGGGGTTTACAAGAGACCCAGTACTTC.

V and J are TRBV10-1 and TRBJ1-5; 9 bases match TRBD1. Germline V gives CDR1 WNHNN, CDR2 SYGVQD (reference sequence). The CDR3 is made up of 17 amino acids. Germline trimming cut 10 bases from V and 1 base from J; bases unmatched to any gene: 14. The CDR3: CANSGTGIGGSNQPQHF. As DNA, the CDR3 is TGCGCCAACTCCGGGACAGGGATTGGTGGGAGCAATCAGCCCCAGCATTTT.

The chain uses TRBV18 and TRBJ2-1; D possibly corresponds to TRBD2 (6 bases). The CDR3 extends over 16 amino acids. V gave up 1 base and J gave up 3 bases, with 13 bases separating them. CDR1 is KGHSH and CDR2 is LQKENI in the germline V gene. CDR3 sequence reads: CASSPQSGAVYNEQFF. The CDR3 region has the DNA TGTGCCAGCTCACCACAGTCGGGAGCGGTCTACAATGAGCAGTTCTTC.